This T cell receptor beta chain was identified in a study of T-cell reconstitution after alpha-beta-depleted transplantation in children. At least ten counts were recorded for this clonotype. Its matching antigen is unknown. Study-wide findings and caveats: One year after transplant, T-cell counts and diversity came mostly from newly produced T cells. Reports say that about two months after transplant, the alpha-beta T cells came out of several hundred graft clones that had expanded. Diversity of TCRbeta at day 60 was high in some patients, arising from surviving recipient T cells and thymic progenitors.

It was with unique molecular identifiers that the TCRbeta library was prepared. Via MiXCR, TCRdb re-called the PCR reads, giving one row per CDR3 protein. This table holds about 240,000 distinct CDR3 sequences, roughly 24% found once. The source was PBMCs, collected before TCRalphabeta/CD19-depleted stem cell transplant. The source is a girl between 2 and 10 years old with Fanconi anemia, due to receive a stem cell transplant.

CDR3 loop: CSAQTPSYEQYF. As DNA, the CDR3 is TGCAGCGCTCAGACACCTTCCTACGAGCAGTACTTC. V usage is TRBV29-1 and J usage is TRBJ2-7; D unclear. The CDR3 is 12 residues long. Trimming left V 7 bases short and J 1 base short, with 11 bases between. CDR1 and CDR2 from the germline V gene are SQVTM and ANQGSEA.